The 19 T cell receptor beta chains presented below share a single source sample, sequenced in a study of blood T cell repertoires in COVID-19. Sequenced by immunoSEQ multiplex PCR; TCRdb stores in-frame clones only, minus some. Altogether under 200,000 clones are present, roughly 86% being singletons, with the ten largest covering around 0.6%. Sequenced input: peripheral blood. All receptors come from a man aged 55 to 69 with COVID-19, enrolled during active disease.

This clone was recorded a few times. This chain connects TRBV18 to TRBJ2-1; D perhaps matches TRBD1 (5 bases). The CDR3 runs 15 residues. The germline gives CDR1 KGHSH, CDR2 LQKENI. Trimming removed 3 bases at V and 4 bases at J, with 13 bases between. CDR3 DNA sequence: TGTGCCAGCTCACCGGCGCAGGGTCCTTACAATGAGCAGTTCTTC. Encoded protein: CASSPAQGPYNEQFF.

V gene TRBV7-2 combines with J gene TRBJ2-5; TRBD2 matches 15 bases. Germline CDR1 reads SGHTA; CDR2 reads FQGNSA. The CDR3 is made up of 19 amino acids. Losses at the gene ends were 4 bases for V and 4 bases for J; bases not matched to a gene: 13. CDR3 loop: CASSWNGLAGGPRGETQYF. The CDR3 DNA reads as TGTGCCAGCAGCTGGAACGGACTAGCGGGGGGGCCAAGGGGAGAGACCCAGTACTTC.

The chain couples TRBV27 to TRBJ2-6; possible D gene TRBD1, 5 bases. CDR3 size: 14 residues. CDR1 MNHEY and CDR2 SMNVEV come from the germline V gene (reference sequence). The V and J ends lost 6 bases and 1 base respectively, with 7 bases between them. The DNA of the CDR3 is TGTGCCAGCAGCGCAGGGTCTGGGGCCAACGTCCTGACTTTC. Its protein product is CASSAGSGANVLTF.

Notes on this clone: Compared with germline, one end of the junction differs, possibly owing to a read error. The chain recombines TRBV7-7 with TRBJ1-3, with D unresolved. CDR1 is SSHAT, CDR2 FNYEAQ, per germline (reference sequence). The CDR3 runs to 15 residues. The CDR3 protein is CASSLGPSSGNTIYF. Here the CDR3 DNA reads TGTGCTAGCAGCTTAGGTCCGAGCTCTGGAAACACCATATATTTT.

This chain uses TRBV6-1 with TRBJ1-2; D is ambiguous. The V gene's germline CDR1 is MNHNS and CDR2 SASEGT. V was cut by 2 bases and J by 0 bases, with 10 bases left in between. The CDR3 totals 15 residues. CDR3 amino acids: CASSESEVPNYGYTF. The CDR3 coding sequence is TGTGCCAGCAGTGAATCGGAGGTTCCTAACTATGGCTACACCTTC.

In this sample, this clone turned up once. The chain combines TRBV9 with TRBJ2-1; TRBD2 agrees at 7 bases. Germline lookup yields CDR1 SGDLS and CDR2 YYNGEE. The CDR3 runs 19 residues. Losses at the gene ends were 0 bases for V and 5 bases for J; bases not matched to a gene: 17. The CDR3 loop reads CASSVVALATSYVHNEQFF. CDR3 bases: TGTGCCAGCAGCGTAGTTGCCCTTGCGACTAGCTATGTTCACAATGAGCAGTTCTTC. The entire variable domain, with the rest obtained from reference TRBV9 and TRBJ2-1, is as follows: DSGVTQTPKHLITATGQRVTLRCSPRSGDLSVYWYQQSLDQGLQFLIQYYNGEERAKGNILERFSAQQFPDLHSELNLSSLELGDSALYFCASSVVALATSYVHNEQFFGPGTRLTVL.

The CDR3 spells CATRWTENTEAFF. The CDR3 DNA reads TGTGCCACCAGATGGACTGAGAACACTGAAGCTTTCTTT. The V gene is TRBV24-1, the J gene TRBJ1-1; the D is unclear. CDR1 and CDR2 from the germline V gene are KGHDR and SFDVKD. Trimming pared 7 bases from V and 1 base from J, leaving 9 bases between. This CDR3 is built from 13 residues.

The CDR3 loop reads CASSKGLVDRNEQFF. CDR3 DNA: TGTGCCAGCAGCAAAGGACTAGTGGACCGAAATGAGCAGTTCTTC. V is TRBV7-3 and J is TRBJ2-1; 7 bases match TRBD2. CDR3 length: 15 amino acids. Per the germline V gene, CDR1 is SGHTA and CDR2 is FQGTGA. The ends lost 5 bases at V and 7 bases at J; junction bases unmatched: 11.

The chain links TRBV28 to TRBJ1-1; unclear D gene. The germline V gene encodes CDR1 MDHEN and CDR2 SYDVKM. V was trimmed by 4 bases and J by 5 bases, leaving 17 bases between them. This CDR3 comprises 15 residues. As DNA, the CDR3 is TGTGCCAGCAGTTCCCCCCAGGCGCAGGTGACTGAAGCTTTCTTT. Residues: CASSSPQAQVTEAFF.

The chain carries TRBV6-5 and TRBJ2-4, with 9 bases aligning to TRBD2. With 6 bases clipped from V and 7 bases from J, the junction kept 7 bases outside the gene matches. The CDR3 is 14 amino acids. The germline V gene has CDR1 MNHEY and CDR2 SVGAGI. The CDR3 loop reads CASSRTGTSNIQYF. In nucleotides, the CDR3 is TGTGCCAGCAGCCGTACCGGGACTAGCAACATTCAGTACTTC.

V is TRBV21-1 and J is TRBJ1-5; the table assigns TRBD1, which was not confirmed against the DNA. TRBV21-1 is recorded as a pseudogene. This CDR3 has 13 amino acids. For the CDR3, the DNA is TGTGCAAGAGAAGGGGCAGCCAATCAGCCCCAGCATTTT. As protein: CAREGAANQPQHF.

This chain joins TRBV27 and TRBJ2-1, with D perhaps TRBD2 (5 bases). CDR3 length equals 16 residues. Germline CDR1 and CDR2: MNHEY and SMNVEV (reference sequence). V dropped 0 bases and J dropped 6 bases, with 15 bases sitting between them. The CDR3 bases are TGTGCCAGCAGTTTATCGCGACCTCGGGGAAGCAATGAGCAGTTCTTC. Translating gives CASSLSRPRGSNEQFF.

The chain is built from TRBV19 and TRBJ1-3; no firm D call. V was cut by 6 bases and J by 0 bases, with 3 bases left in between. Germline lookup yields CDR1 LNHDA and CDR2 SQIVND (reference sequence). The CDR3 has 12 residues. The CDR3 region has the DNA TGTGCCAGTAGCGTCTCTGGAAACACCATATATTTT. It is translated as CASSVSGNTIYF.

The chain carries TRBV4-3 and TRBJ2-1; maybe TRBD1 (5 bases). Looked up from germline, CDR1 is LGHNA and CDR2 is YSLEER. The CDR3 has 14 amino acids. V was shortened by 1 base and J by 7 bases, with 11 bases between the two germline ends. The CDR3 DNA reads as TGCGCCAGCAGCCAAGTGGCAGGGAAGAATGAGCAGTTCTTC. This translates into CASSQVAGKNEQFF.

The rearrangement joins TRBV7-2 to TRBJ2-7, with D perhaps TRBD2 (6 bases). In germline, CDR1 is SGHTA, CDR2 FQGNSA. The germline V and J ends were trimmed by 2 bases and 2 bases, with 19 bases remaining between them. There are 17 residues in the CDR3. DNA for the CDR3: TGTGCCAGCAGCTTAAAGGTATGGCGGGGCTATACCTACGAGCAGTACTTC. This encodes CASSLKVWRGYTYEQYF. Full variable domain (rest looked up from reference TRBV7-2 and TRBJ2-7): GAGVSQSPSNKVTEKGKDVELRCDPISGHTALYWYRQSLGQGLEFLIYFQGNSAPDKSGLPSDRFSAERTGGSVSTLTIQRTQQEDSAVYLCASSLKVWRGYTYEQYFGPGTRLTVT.

The count of this clone is one. The rearrangement links TRBV5-1 to TRBJ2-3; D ambiguous. Trimming took 0 bases from V and 0 from J, leaving 5 bases between them. CDR3 size: 14 residues. Germline CDR1 SGHRS, CDR2 YFSETQ. As DNA, the CDR3 is TGCGCCAGCAGCTTGGCACTTAGCACAGATACGCAGTATTTT. This translates into CASSLALSTDTQYF.

This chain connects TRBV2 to TRBJ2-3, with a tentative D call TRBD1 (6 bases). CDR1 and CDR2 (germline): SNHLY, FYNNEI. CDR3 length: 14 amino acids. The ends were cut back, 5 bases at V and 5 bases at J, with 14 bases in the middle. CDR3 sequence (DNA): TGTGCCAGCAGTAAATGGGGGCTGGGAGATACGCAGTATTTT. This gives the protein CASSKWGLGDTQYF.

The chain joins TRBV11-2 to TRBJ2-1; 8 bases map to TRBD1. V lost 5 bases, J lost 8 bases, and 8 bases stayed unmatched. Germline values: CDR1 SGHAT, CDR2 FQNNGV. This CDR3 has 14 amino acids. CDR3 DNA: TGTGCCAGCAGCACCCGGACAGGGCTGGATGAGCAGTTCTTC. Protein sequence: CASSTRTGLDEQFF.

This sequence joins TRBV30 and TRBJ2-7, with a weak D call TRBD2 (5 bases). This CDR3 comprises 13 residues. Germline V gives CDR1 GTSNPN, CDR2 SVGIG (reference sequence). V was clipped by 4 bases and J by 3 bases, with 13 bases between them. The CDR3 is CAWNRGFDYEQYF. The CDR3, as DNA: TGTGCCTGGAATCGAGGGTTTGACTACGAGCAGTACTTC.